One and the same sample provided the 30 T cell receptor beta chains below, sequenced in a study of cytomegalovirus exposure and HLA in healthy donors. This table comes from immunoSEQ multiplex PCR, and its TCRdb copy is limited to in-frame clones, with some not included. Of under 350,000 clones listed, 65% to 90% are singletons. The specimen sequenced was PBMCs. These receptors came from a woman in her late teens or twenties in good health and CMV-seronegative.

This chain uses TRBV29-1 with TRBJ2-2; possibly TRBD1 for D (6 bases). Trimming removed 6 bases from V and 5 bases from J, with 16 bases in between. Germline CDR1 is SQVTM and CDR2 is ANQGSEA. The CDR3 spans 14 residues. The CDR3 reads CSVVRGLGTGELFF. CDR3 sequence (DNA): TGCAGCGTAGTAAGGGGGTTGGGGACCGGGGAGCTGTTTTTT.

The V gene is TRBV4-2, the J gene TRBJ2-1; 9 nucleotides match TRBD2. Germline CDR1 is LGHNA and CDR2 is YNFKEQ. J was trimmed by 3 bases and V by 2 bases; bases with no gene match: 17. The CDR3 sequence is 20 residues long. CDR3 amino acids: CASSQLSGRSAGIDYNEQFF. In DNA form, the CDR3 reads TGTGCCAGCAGCCAACTGAGCGGGAGGTCGGCGGGTATTGACTACAATGAGCAGTTCTTC.

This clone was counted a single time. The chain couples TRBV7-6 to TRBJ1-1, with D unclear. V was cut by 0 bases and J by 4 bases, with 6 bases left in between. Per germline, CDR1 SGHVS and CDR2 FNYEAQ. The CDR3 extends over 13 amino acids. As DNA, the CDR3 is TGTGCCAGCAGCTTAGCGTGGCTCACTGAAGCTTTCTTT. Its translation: CASSLAWLTEAFF. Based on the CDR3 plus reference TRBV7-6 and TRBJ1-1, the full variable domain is GAGVSQSPRYKVTKRGQDVALRCDPISGHVSLYWYRQALGQGPEFLTYFNYEAQQDKSGLPNDRFSAERPEGSISTLTIQRTEQRDSAMYRCASSLAWLTEAFFGQGTRLTVV.

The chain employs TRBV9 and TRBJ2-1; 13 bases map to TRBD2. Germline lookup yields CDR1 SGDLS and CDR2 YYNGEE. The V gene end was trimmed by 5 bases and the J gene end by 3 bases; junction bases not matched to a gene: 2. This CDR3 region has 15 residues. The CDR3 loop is CASRTSGGIYNEQFF. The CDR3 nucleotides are TGTGCCAGCAGGACTAGCGGGGGGATCTACAATGAGCAGTTCTTC.

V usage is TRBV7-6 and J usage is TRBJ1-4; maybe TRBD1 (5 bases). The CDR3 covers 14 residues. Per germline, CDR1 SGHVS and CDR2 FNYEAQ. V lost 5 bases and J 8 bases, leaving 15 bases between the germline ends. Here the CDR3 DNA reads TGTGCCAGCAGCCGCCGGGGGGAGGGGGAAAAACTGTTTTTT. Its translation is CASSRRGEGEKLFF.

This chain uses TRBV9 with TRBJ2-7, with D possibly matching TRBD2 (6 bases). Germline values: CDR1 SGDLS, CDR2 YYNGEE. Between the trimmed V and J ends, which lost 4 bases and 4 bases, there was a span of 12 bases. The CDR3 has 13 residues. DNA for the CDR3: TGTGCCAGCAGCCCGGGGACTGGGTACGAGCAGTACTTC. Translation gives CASSPGTGYEQYF.

Here the CDR3 DNA reads TGTGCCAGCTCCCCTGCAACAGGGCCTAACTATGGCTACACCTTC. Its protein is CASSPATGPNYGYTF. The rearrangement uses TRBV18 and TRBJ1-2; TRBD1 might be the D (6 bases). Germline values: CDR1 KGHSH, CDR2 LQKENI. CDR3 length equals 15 residues. V lost 6 bases to trimming and J lost 0 bases, with 14 bases between them.

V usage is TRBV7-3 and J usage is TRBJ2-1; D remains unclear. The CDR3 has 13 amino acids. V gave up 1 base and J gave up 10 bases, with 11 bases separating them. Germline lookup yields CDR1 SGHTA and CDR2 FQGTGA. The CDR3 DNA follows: TGTGCCAGCAGCTTAAGGGTCCAGGCAGAGCAGTTCTTC. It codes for CASSLRVQAEQFF.

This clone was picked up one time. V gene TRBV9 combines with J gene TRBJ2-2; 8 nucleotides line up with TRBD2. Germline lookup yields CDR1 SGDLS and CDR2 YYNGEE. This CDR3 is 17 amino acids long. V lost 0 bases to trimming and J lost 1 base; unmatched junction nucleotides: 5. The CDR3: CASSVALAGWNTGELFF. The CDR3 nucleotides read TGTGCCAGCAGCGTAGCCTTAGCGGGGTGGAACACCGGGGAGCTGTTTTTT.

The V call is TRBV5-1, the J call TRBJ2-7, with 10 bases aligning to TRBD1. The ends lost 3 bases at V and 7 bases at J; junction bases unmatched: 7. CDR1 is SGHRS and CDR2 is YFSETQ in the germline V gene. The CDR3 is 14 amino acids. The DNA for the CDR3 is TGCGCCAGCAGCTCCGGGACAGGGGCTCAGGAGCAGTACTTC. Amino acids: CASSSGTGAQEQYF. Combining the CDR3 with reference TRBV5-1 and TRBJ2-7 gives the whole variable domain KAGVTQTPRYLIKTRGQQVTLSCSPISGHRSVSWYQQTPGQGLQFLFEYFSETQRNKGNFPGRFSGRQFSNSRSEMNVSTLELGDSALYLCASSSGTGAQEQYFGPGTRLTVT.

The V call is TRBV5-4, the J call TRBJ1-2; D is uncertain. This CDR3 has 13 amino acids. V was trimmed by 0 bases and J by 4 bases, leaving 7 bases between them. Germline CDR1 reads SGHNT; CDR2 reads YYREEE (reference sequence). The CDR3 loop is CASSLAAGYGYTF. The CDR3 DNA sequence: TGTGCCAGCAGCTTGGCGGCAGGCTATGGCTACACCTTC.

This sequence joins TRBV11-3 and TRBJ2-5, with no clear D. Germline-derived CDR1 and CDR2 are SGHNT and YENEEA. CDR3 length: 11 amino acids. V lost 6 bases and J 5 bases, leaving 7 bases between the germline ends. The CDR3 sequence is CASRGVETQYF. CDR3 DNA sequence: TGTGCCAGCAGAGGAGTCGAGACCCAGTACTTC. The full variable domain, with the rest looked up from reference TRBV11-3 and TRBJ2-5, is EAGVVQSPRYKIIEKKQPVAFWCNPISGHNTLYWYLQNLGQGPELLIRYENEEAVDDSQLPKDRFSAERLKGVDSTLKIQPAELGDSAVYLCASRGVETQYFGPGTRLLVL.

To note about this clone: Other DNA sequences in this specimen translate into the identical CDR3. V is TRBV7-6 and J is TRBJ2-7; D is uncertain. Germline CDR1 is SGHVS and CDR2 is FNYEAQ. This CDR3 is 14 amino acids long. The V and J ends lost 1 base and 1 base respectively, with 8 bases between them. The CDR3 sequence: CASSLVAGSYEQYF. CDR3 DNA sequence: TGTGCCAGCAGCTTAGTGGCAGGATCCTACGAGCAGTACTTC.

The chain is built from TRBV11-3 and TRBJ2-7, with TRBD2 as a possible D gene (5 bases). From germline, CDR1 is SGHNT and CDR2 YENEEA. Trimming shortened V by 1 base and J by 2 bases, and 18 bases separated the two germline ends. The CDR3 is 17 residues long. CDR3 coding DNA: TGTGCCAGCAGCTTAGCGCCGCTCTGGCGGGTCACCTACGAGCAGTACTTC. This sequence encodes CASSLAPLWRVTYEQYF.

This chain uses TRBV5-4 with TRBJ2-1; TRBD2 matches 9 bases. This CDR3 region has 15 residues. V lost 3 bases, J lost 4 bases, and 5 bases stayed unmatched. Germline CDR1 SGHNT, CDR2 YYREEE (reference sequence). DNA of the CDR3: TGTGCCAGCAGCTGGGCTAGCGGGATTTACAATGAGCAGTTCTTC. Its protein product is CASSWASGIYNEQFF.

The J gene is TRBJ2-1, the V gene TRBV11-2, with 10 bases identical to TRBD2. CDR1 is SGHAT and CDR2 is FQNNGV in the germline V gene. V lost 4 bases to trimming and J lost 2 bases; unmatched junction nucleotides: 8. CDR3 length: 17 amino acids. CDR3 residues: CASSSVAGGRPYNEQFF. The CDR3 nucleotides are TGTGCCAGCAGCTCCGTAGCGGGAGGCAGGCCCTACAATGAGCAGTTCTTC. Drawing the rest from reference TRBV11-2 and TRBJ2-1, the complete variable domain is EAGVAQSPRYKIIEKRQSVAFWCNPISGHATLYWYQQILGQGPKLLIQFQNNGVVDDSQLPKDRFSAERLKGVDSTLKIQPAKLEDSAVYLCASSSVAGGRPYNEQFFGPGTRLTVL.

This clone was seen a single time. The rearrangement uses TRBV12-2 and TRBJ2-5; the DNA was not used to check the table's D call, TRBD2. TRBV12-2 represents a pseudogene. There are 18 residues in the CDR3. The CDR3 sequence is CASRLGRLAGGRGETQYF. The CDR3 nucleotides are TGTGCAAGTCGCTTAGGTAGGCTAGCGGGGGGCCGAGGAGAGACCCAGTACTTC.

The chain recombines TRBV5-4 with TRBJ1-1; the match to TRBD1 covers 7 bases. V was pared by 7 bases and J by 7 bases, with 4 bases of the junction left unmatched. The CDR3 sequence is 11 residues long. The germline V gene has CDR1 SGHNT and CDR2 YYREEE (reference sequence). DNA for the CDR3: TGTGCCAGCGGGGACAGCTTTGAAGCTTTCTTT. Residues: CASGDSFEAFF.

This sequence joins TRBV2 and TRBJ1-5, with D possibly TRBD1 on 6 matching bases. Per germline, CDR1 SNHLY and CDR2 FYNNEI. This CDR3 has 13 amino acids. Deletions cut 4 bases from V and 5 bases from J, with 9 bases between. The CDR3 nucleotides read TGTGCCAGCAGTGGTACAGGGTATCAGCCCCAGCATTTT. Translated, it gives CASSGTGYQPQHF.

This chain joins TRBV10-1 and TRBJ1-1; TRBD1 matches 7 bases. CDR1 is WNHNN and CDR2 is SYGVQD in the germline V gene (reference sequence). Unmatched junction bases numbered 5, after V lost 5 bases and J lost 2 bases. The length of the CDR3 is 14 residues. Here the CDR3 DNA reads TGCGCCAGCAGTCACGGACAGGTCAACACTGAAGCTTTCTTT. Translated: CASSHGQVNTEAFF.

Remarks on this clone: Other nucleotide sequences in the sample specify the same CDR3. The CDR3 is CASSPRQGAGEQYF. Here the CDR3 DNA reads TGTGCCAGCTCACCCCGGCAGGGGGCGGGCGAGCAGTACTTC. The V call is TRBV18, the J call TRBJ2-7, with TRBD1 matching over 8 bases. The germline V gene has CDR1 KGHSH and CDR2 LQKENI. The length of the CDR3 is 14 residues. With 3 bases clipped from V and 6 bases from J, the junction kept 7 bases outside the gene matches.

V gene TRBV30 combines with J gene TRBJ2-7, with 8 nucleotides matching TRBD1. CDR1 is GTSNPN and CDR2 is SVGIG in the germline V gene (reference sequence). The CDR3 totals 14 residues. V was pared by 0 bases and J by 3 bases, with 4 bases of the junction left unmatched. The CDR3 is CAWSVLGQGYEQYF. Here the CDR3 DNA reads TGTGCCTGGAGTGTACTTGGACAGGGCTACGAGCAGTACTTC.

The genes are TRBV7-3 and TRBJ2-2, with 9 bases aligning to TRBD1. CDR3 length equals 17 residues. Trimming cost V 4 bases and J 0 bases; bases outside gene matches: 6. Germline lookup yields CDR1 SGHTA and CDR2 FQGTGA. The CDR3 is CASSYLGQGTNTGELFF. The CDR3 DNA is TGTGCCAGCAGCTATTTGGGACAGGGTACGAACACCGGGGAGCTGTTTTTT.

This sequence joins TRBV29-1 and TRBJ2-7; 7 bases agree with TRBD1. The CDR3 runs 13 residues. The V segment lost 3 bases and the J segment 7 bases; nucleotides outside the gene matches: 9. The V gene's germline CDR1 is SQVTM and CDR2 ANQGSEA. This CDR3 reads CSVEWAGGREQYF. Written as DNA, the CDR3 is TGCAGCGTTGAGTGGGCAGGGGGAAGAGAGCAGTACTTC.

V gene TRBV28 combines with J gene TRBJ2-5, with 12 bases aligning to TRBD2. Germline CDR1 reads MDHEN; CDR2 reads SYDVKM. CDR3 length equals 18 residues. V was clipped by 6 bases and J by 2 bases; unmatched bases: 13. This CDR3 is CASSPDTLLAGGQETQYF. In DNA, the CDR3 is TGTGCCAGCAGCCCCGATACCCTGCTAGCGGGGGGGCAAGAGACCCAGTACTTC.

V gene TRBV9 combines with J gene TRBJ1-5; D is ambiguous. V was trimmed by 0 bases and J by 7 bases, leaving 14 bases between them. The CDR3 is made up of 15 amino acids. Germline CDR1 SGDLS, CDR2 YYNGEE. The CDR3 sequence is CASSVDGQAWQPQHF. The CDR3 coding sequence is TGTGCCAGCAGCGTAGATGGGCAGGCGTGGCAGCCCCAGCATTTT.

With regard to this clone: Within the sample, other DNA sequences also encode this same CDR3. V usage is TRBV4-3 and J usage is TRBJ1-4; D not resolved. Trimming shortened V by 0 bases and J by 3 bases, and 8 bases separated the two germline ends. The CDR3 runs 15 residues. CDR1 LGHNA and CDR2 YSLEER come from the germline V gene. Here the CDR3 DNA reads TGCGCCAGCAGCCAAGAGGGCAGACCTAATGAAAAACTGTTTTTT. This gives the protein CASSQEGRPNEKLFF.

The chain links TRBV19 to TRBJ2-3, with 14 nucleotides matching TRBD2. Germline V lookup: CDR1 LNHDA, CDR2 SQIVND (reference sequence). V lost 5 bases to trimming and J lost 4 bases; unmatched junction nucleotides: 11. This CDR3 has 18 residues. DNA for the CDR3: TGTGCCAGTAGTTGGGGGGGACTAGCGGGAGCAGGCGCAGATACGCAGTATTTT. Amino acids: CASSWGGLAGAGADTQYF.

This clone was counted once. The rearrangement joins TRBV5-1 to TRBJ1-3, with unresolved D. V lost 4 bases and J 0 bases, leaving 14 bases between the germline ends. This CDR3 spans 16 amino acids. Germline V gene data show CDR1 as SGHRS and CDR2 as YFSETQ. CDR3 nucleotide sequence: TGCGCCAGCAGCCCCTCCGGGGTTTCCTCTGGAAACACCATATATTTT. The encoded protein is CASSPSGVSSGNTIYF.

The CDR3 here is CASSQAEQYYSPLHF. CDR3 bases: TGCGCCAGCAGCCAAGCGGAGCAATACTACTCACCCCTCCACTTT. The V call is TRBV4-3, the J call TRBJ1-6; D ambiguous. V lost 1 base and J lost 10, with 14 bases in between. This CDR3 region has 15 residues. Germline-derived CDR1 and CDR2 are LGHNA and YSLEER.